The 4 T cell receptor beta chains presented below share a single source sample, sequenced in a study of blood T cell repertoires in COVID-19 (dated by TCRdb to 2020 to 2022). Library prep was done by the immunoSEQ multiplex PCR assay. TCRdb limited this immuneACCESS table to in-frame rearrangements with V and J called. A share of clones is missing; checked studies link under half to unresolved V genes, and the rest is unexplained. Recorded for this sample are roughly 75,000 clones; about 86% of them occurred a single time. Of the sample, about a sixth falls within the top ten clones. Sequenced sample: peripheral blood. All receptors derive from a man at least 80 years old in a cohort sampled during active COVID-19.

The rearrangement links TRBV6-5 to TRBJ1-3; D is unresolved. Germline V CDR1 and CDR2: MNHEY, SVGAGI. V was cut by 7 bases and J by 0 bases, with 10 bases left in between. The CDR3 is 14 residues long. This chain's CDR3 is CASIPGGSGNTIYF. In DNA, the CDR3 is TGTGCCAGCATCCCCGGCGGCTCTGGAAACACCATATATTTT.

This chain connects TRBV7-9 to TRBJ1-2; 7 bases match TRBD1. V gave up 5 bases and J gave up 5 bases; unmatched junction bases: 8. The CDR3 sequence is 14 residues long. Germline V CDR1 and CDR2: SEHNR, FQNEAQ (reference sequence). The chain's CDR3 is CASSKTDRIYGYTF. CDR3 nucleotide sequence: TGTGCCAGCAGCAAGACGGACAGGATATATGGCTACACCTTC.

For the CDR3, the DNA is TGTGCCAGTAGCCTATCCCGGGACACTGAAGCTTTCTTT. Its translation: CASSLSRDTEAFF. The chain carries TRBV19 and TRBJ1-1; no firm D call. The CDR3 covers 13 residues. Germline lookup yields CDR1 LNHDA and CDR2 SQIVND (reference sequence). V dropped 6 bases and J dropped 3 bases, with 11 bases sitting between them.

This chain uses TRBV7-8 with TRBJ2-2; 15 bases fit TRBD2. In germline, CDR1 is SGHVS, CDR2 FQNEAQ. V was clipped by 4 bases and J by 0 bases; unmatched bases: 6. The CDR3 is 19 amino acids. CDR3 residues: CASSSWGTSGGTNTGELFF. The CDR3 DNA follows: TGTGCCAGCAGCTCCTGGGGGACTAGCGGGGGGACGAACACCGGGGAGCTGTTTTTT.